Listed below are T cell receptor beta chains from one sample, sequenced in a study of cytomegalovirus exposure and HLA in healthy donors. Method: immunoSEQ multiplex PCR; TCRdb's copy keeps in-frame clones and lacks some. This sample has around 65,000 clones, with approximately 80% found just once. Sequencing input: PBMCs. These receptors were taken from a girl between 5 and 17 years old in good health and CMV-seropositive. Both conserved end residues are part of each CDR3. A D gene is named only where the DNA matches it firmly. Only part of the rows carry a size: once, few, many, or a class if the clone is expanded.

v_gene	d_gene	j_gene	abundance	CDR3nt	CDR3aa
TRBV29-1	NA	TRBJ2-5	NA	TGCAGCGTTATTGAGCGGGTAGAGACCCAGTACTTC	CSVIERVETQYF
TRBV28	TRBD1	TRBJ2-5	NA	TGTGCCAGCAGGCTACAGGGGTCTAGTTGGGAGACCCAGTACTTC	CASRLQGSSWETQYF
TRBV28	NA	TRBJ2-1	NA	TGTGCCAGCAGTTTTTTCGGCCAGGGGATTTACAATGAGCAGTTCTTC	CASSFFGQGIYNEQFF
TRBV5-1	TRBD1	TRBJ1-3	NA	TGCGCCAGCGGACCGGGACAGGGGGCGGACACCATATATTTT	CASGPGQGADTIYF
TRBV5-1	NA	TRBJ2-7	NA	TGCGCCAGCAGCTTGGCAGGGGCTACCTACGAGCAGTACTTC	CASSLAGATYEQYF
TRBV7-2	TRBD2	TRBJ2-2	NA	TGTGCCAGCAGATCCAGCGGGGGAAACACCGGGGAGCTGTTTTTT	CASRSSGGNTGELFF
TRBV4-3	NA	TRBJ1-1	once	TGCGCCAGCAGCCAATCTGCCAGGGAGCGGGGGACTGAAGCTTTCTTT	CASSQSARERGTEAFF
TRBV30	NA	TRBJ1-2	NA	TGTGCCTGGCTGGCTCCTTCAGGCTACACCTTC	CAWLAPSGYTF
TRBV5-1	TRBD1	TRBJ1-2	NA	TGCGCCAGCAGCCCCCGGGACAGCTATGGCTACACCTTC	CASSPRDSYGYTF
TRBV30	TRBD1	TRBJ1-6	NA	TGTGCCTGGACCCGGACAGGGGGTGTGAATTCACCCCTCCACTTT	CAWTRTGGVNSPLHF
TRBV5-1	NA	TRBJ2-1	NA	TGCGCCAGCAGCTTGGTGGTGAGGACTGCCAATGAGCAGTTCTTC	CASSLVVRTANEQFF
TRBV5-1	NA	TRBJ1-1	NA	TGCGCCAGCAACCGGGATGGGGAGTGGGGCACTGAAGCTTTCTTT	CASNRDGEWGTEAFF
TRBV10-1	TRBD1	TRBJ2-6	NA	TGCGCCAGCAGTGAAAGTACCGGGACAGGACACTCTGGGGCCAACGTCCTGACTTTC	CASSESTGTGHSGANVLTF
TRBV6-5	NA	TRBJ1-6	NA	TGTGCCAGCAGCCGACAGCCAGGGGATTCCCTCCACTTT	CASSRQPGDSLHF
TRBV4-3	NA	TRBJ1-1	NA	TGCGCCAGCAGCCAGTTTTCTACAGGTAGCACTGAAGCTTTCTTT	CASSQFSTGSTEAFF
TRBV28	TRBD1	TRBJ1-4	NA	TGTGCCAGCAGTTTCCGGGACAGGTATAATGAAAAACTGTTTTTT	CASSFRDRYNEKLFF
TRBV7-8	TRBD2	TRBJ2-5	NA	TGTGCCAGCAGCTTTACTAGCGGGGGGCAAGAGACCCAGTACTTC	CASSFTSGGQETQYF
TRBV6-4	TRBD1	TRBJ2-2	NA	TGTGCCAGCAGTGCGAGGACAGGGTCCGGGGAGCTGTTTTTT	CASSARTGSGELFF
TRBV4-1	NA	TRBJ1-5	NA	TGCGCCAGCAGCCTTTTGGGCCTTAGGAATCAGCCCCAGCATTTT	CASSLLGLRNQPQHF
TRBV5-4	NA	TRBJ1-2	NA	TGTGCCAGCGGCAACAGGGAGTACACCTTC	CASGNREYTF
TRBV19	TRBD1	TRBJ2-2	NA	TGTGCCAGCTCCGGGACAGGGGGTTACACCGGGGAGCTGTTTTTT	CASSGTGGYTGELFF
TRBV11-2	NA	TRBJ1-1	NA	TGTGCCAGCAGCTTGTTTTTCACGGACAGCAATAACACTGAAGCTTTCTTT	CASSLFFTDSNNTEAFF
TRBV4-1	NA	TRBJ2-7	once	TGCGCCAGCAGCCCCGAGATGGGGAGGAGTTCCTACGAGCAGTACTTC	CASSPEMGRSSYEQYF
TRBV28	NA	TRBJ2-1	NA	TGTGCCAGCAGCCTAGTCTTATACAATGAGCAGTTCTTC	CASSLVLYNEQFF
TRBV2	NA	TRBJ2-2	NA	TGTGCCAGCAGCCCACCACTTCAGAACACCGGGGAGCTGTTTTTT	CASSPPLQNTGELFF
TRBV7-8	NA	TRBJ1-3	NA	TGTGCCAGCAGCTTAGCGTCTCTCTACTCTGGAAACACCATATATTTT	CASSLASLYSGNTIYF
TRBV5-6	TRBD2	TRBJ2-1	NA	TGTGCCAGCAGCTTGGGGGGGAGGGTCTCCTACAATGAGCAGTTCTTC	CASSLGGRVSYNEQFF
TRBV29-1	TRBD1	TRBJ2-7	NA	TGCAGCGTTGGAGGGACAGGGTCTTACGAGCAGTACTTC	CSVGGTGSYEQYF
TRBV10-2	TRBD2	TRBJ2-1	NA	TGCGCCAGCAGTGAAGGAACTAGCGGCTCCTACAATGAGCAGTTCTTC	CASSEGTSGSYNEQFF
TRBV19	NA	TRBJ1-5	NA	TGTGCCAGCTCTCAGACGGGCAGGGGAGGCAATCAGCCCCAGCATTTT	CASSQTGRGGNQPQHF
TRBV7-2	TRBD1	TRBJ1-4	NA	TGTGCCAGCAGCTCACAGGGGGCCTACAATGAAAAACTGTTTTTT	CASSSQGAYNEKLFF
TRBV5-4	NA	TRBJ2-3	NA	TGTGCCAGTGAGCAAGGCGGGGGCGGCACAGATACGCAGTATTTT	CASEQGGGGTDTQYF
TRBV30	TRBD2	TRBJ2-1	NA	TGTGCCTGGAGGCCGGGACTAGCGGGAGGGCCCTCCTACAATGAGCAGTTCTTC	CAWRPGLAGGPSYNEQFF
TRBV19	TRBD1	TRBJ2-7	NA	TGTGCCAGTAGCCAACAGGGGGCCCGAAACGAGCAGTACTTC	CASSQQGARNEQYF
TRBV19	NA	TRBJ2-7	NA	TGTGCCAGTAGTATTGGGCAGGGTAGTAGCTACGAGCAGTACTTC	CASSIGQGSSYEQYF
TRBV30	NA	TRBJ1-2	NA	TGTGCCTGGGAGGTGGTAAGAGATGGCTACACCTTC	CAWEVVRDGYTF
TRBV29-1	NA	TRBJ2-1	NA	TGCAGCGTTGAAGAACGGTTTGAGCAGTTCTTC	CSVEERFEQFF
TRBV6-1	NA	TRBJ2-1	NA	TGTGCCAGCAGTGAGACAGCCAATTACGCAGACCCTGTGAAGCAGTTCTTC	CASSETANYADPVKQFF
TRBV19	NA	TRBJ1-5	few	TGTGCCAGTACTCAGGGTTTTCAGCCCCAGCATTTT	CASTQGFQPQHF
TRBV30	NA	TRBJ1-1	once	TGTGCCTGGAGTTGGGGGGGGAGGGACACTGAAGCTTTCTTT	CAWSWGGRDTEAFF
TRBV5-6	NA	TRBJ2-5	NA	TGTGCCAGCAGTGAAGCGAGGCGGCAAGAGACCCAGTACTTC	CASSEARRQETQYF
TRBV29-1	NA	TRBJ1-4	few	TGCAGCGTTGCCAGGGGCCAGGGAGCAACTAATGAAAAACTGTTTTTT	CSVARGQGATNEKLFF
TRBV5-5	NA	TRBJ1-4	few	TGTGCCAGCAGCTTGGTCCCTTCCGGAGCTAATGAAAAACTGTTTTTT	CASSLVPSGANEKLFF
TRBV5-1	NA	TRBJ1-2	NA	TGCGCCAGCAGCTTGAGGACAGCGCCCACCACTAACTATGGCTACACCTTC	CASSLRTAPTTNYGYTF